A selection of T cell receptor beta chains follows, all from one sample in a study of regulatory T cells in long-lasting Graves disease. One entry per CDR3 protein, called by TCRdb with MiXCR from the multiplex PCR reads. The sample lists roughly 430,000 distinct CDR3 sequences, 16% occurring once. These records were also assigned to another study, of T cells in Graves' hyperthyroidism and ophthalmopathy.

Sample: peripheral blood mononuclear cells (PBMCs), taken at new diagnosis, from a patient treated with antithyroid drugs. The receptors stem from a woman in her 30s with Graves disease. CDR3s leave out the opening cysteine and the closing phenylalanine or tryptophan. The order of the fields is clone size, V gene, J gene, CDR3 protein. Clone size is stated in some rows and not others, as once, few, many or a class when expanded.

many	TRBV2	TRBJ2-1	ASSEKGAVSYNEQF
.	TRBV6-2/TRBV6-3	TRBJ1-5	ASSYSFDQPQH
.	TRBV12-3/TRBV12-4	TRBJ2-2	ASPRDSNTGELF
.	TRBV7-9	TRBJ2-7	ASSVRQESEQY
.	TRBV7-8	TRBJ1-1	ASRDTGALTEAF
.	TRBV6-4	TRBJ1-2	ASSDDPGGGYT
few	TRBV28	TRBJ2-5	ASSLTSGETQY
many	TRBV20-1	TRBJ2-5	SGVTGTGGLETQY
.	TRBV6-2/TRBV6-3	TRBJ2-7	ASTIGGSYEQY
few	TRBV6-1	.	ATGPVRVGAF
many	TRBV4-1	TRBJ2-7	ASSPLVGGWEQY
many	TRBV18	TRBJ1-2	ASSPANYGYT
many	TRBV28	TRBJ2-5	ASSPRPQREAQETQY
many	TRBV11-2	TRBJ2-7	ASSLVSSGFSSYEQY
many	TRBV7-8	TRBJ1-6	ASRKTTGLTLDSPLH
many	TRBV27	TRBJ2-7	ASPPPFRRLLPAYEQY
.	TRBV4-3	TRBJ1-5	ASSQQTGSGQPQH
.	TRBV6-2/TRBV6-3	TRBJ2-5	ASKGGTSGRDQETQY
.	TRBV18	TRBJ2-7	ASSPPREGTLYEQY
many	TRBV28	TRBJ2-3	ASSSWSSTDTQY
.	TRBV18	TRBJ2-2	ASSPRTGTNTGERF
.	TRBV6-9	TRBJ2-1	ASSYVGDNEQF
many	TRBV28	TRBJ1-5	ASSLWGGANQPQH
many	TRBV11-1	TRBJ2-1	ASSLLGTYNEQF
few	TRBV6-1	TRBJ2-1	ASSDLRGGYNEQF
few	TRBV7-8	TRBJ1-2	ASSLWAWGDKRHPNYGYT
many	TRBV12-3/TRBV12-4	TRBJ2-3	ASSPGLDTDTQY
many	TRBV24-1	TRBJ2-3	ATSDLKPGTSGRFVTDTQY
.	TRBV10-3	TRBJ2-2	AISGLTTHKLAMNTGELF
.	TRBV6-1	TRBJ2-6	ASNLWGRGPSGANVLT
many	TRBV30	TRBJ2-7	AWSRVYEQY
.	TRBV27	TRBJ2-4	ASSSTQRNIQY
few	TRBV15	TRBJ1-1	ATTRTGRDTEAF
many	TRBV6-5	TRBJ2-2	ASSYYPLALNTGELF
.	TRBV2	TRBJ1-3	ASRDRDAGNTIY
.	TRBV20-1	TRBJ1-1	SARIGGLVSAF
many	TRBV11-2	TRBJ1-6	ASSPGGRTRARQLH
.	TRBV6-2/TRBV6-3	TRBJ2-7	ASSYGGVEY
many	TRBV7-2	TRBJ2-2	ASSSRSGRAITGELF
many	TRBV20-1	TRBJ2-3	SGKGTSSTDTQY
many	TRBV28	TRBJ2-2	ASNNGGFDAGELF
.	TRBV5-6	TRBJ2-1	ASSWPTGTSSSSYNEQF
many	TRBV7-9	TRBJ2-1	ASSLDAGGHNEQF
many	TRBV5-5	TRBJ2-1	ASSPRLAKSSYNEQF
.	TRBV6-1	TRBJ2-1	ASSTLAGVSRIEQF
.	TRBV19	TRBJ2-2	ASSTPRDSNPNLYTGELF
.	TRBV29-1	TRBJ2-3	SGTSRGTDTQY
many	TRBV20-1	TRBJ2-3	SASRATDTQY
many	TRBV6-1	TRBJ1-2	ASRPRTARTYGYT
many	TRBV11-2	TRBJ2-7	ASSVLTNTYEQY
many	TRBV30	TRBJ1-2	AWGGRTPQGYGYT
.	TRBV9	TRBJ1-2	ASSVVVQTVNGYT
.	TRBV6-2/TRBV6-3	TRBJ2-3	ASSYPVGLRTDTQY
many	TRBV2	TRBJ2-7	ASSGSGTSRYEQY